These T cell receptor beta chains were read from a single sample in a study of cytomegalovirus exposure and HLA in healthy donors. Method: immunoSEQ multiplex PCR; TCRdb's copy keeps in-frame clones and lacks some. The listing contains about 150,000 clones. Source material: PBMCs. Every receptor here comes from a woman between 45 and 65 years old in good health and CMV-seronegative. The conserved cysteine and the conserved F or W are not part of the CDR3 here. A D gene is named only where the DNA matches it firmly.

TRBV6-1,.,TRBJ2-6,ASSVEGPGANVLT
TRBV4-1,.,TRBJ1-6,ASSQVSSYNSPLH
TRBV5-1,.,TRBJ2-1,ASSLAGTEQF
TRBV9,.,TRBJ2-2,ASSVTLSTGELF
TRBV9,TRBD1,TRBJ2-7,ASSARRDRERGDEQY
TRBV27,TRBD1,TRBJ1-5,ASSSRTGGFYQPQH
TRBV30,TRBD1,TRBJ1-2,AWSQGAGYT
TRBV7-9,TRBD2,TRBJ2-1,ASSLDSGGALEQF
TRBV4-2,TRBD1,TRBJ1-2,ASSQAIGQGGNYGYT
TRBV6-5,.,TRBJ1-2,ASSLGQSYGYT
TRBV28,.,TRBJ1-2,ASTGGGGNYGYT
TRBV7-6,.,TRBJ2-5,ASSLYGETQY
TRBV7-2,TRBD2,TRBJ2-1,ASSLMSSGGDEQF
TRBV5-5,.,TRBJ1-2,ASSFASRGGYT
TRBV14,TRBD1,TRBJ1-2,ASSQEGQGVYGYT
TRBV27,TRBD1,TRBJ2-3,ASSSHTGGSDTQY
TRBV30,.,TRBJ2-7,AWSVTLAHEQY
TRBV28,TRBD1,TRBJ1-4,ASSSRRGRREKLF
TRBV2,.,TRBJ1-1,ATQPGRQPTNTEAF
TRBV9,.,TRBJ2-1,ASSGEYEQF
TRBV9,.,TRBJ2-1,ASSVGSRGVDEQF
TRBV5-1,.,TRBJ1-2,ASSPQTGEGYT
TRBV7-9,.,TRBJ1-4,ASSSWDTATNEKLF
TRBV5-1,.,TRBJ2-7,ASSLELSSYEQY
TRBV5-1,TRBD1,TRBJ2-7,ASSPGTGIYEQY
TRBV7-9,TRBD1,TRBJ2-7,ASSDRDRPYEQY
TRBV2,TRBD2,TRBJ2-2,ASSARTSGRAKVRGTGELF
TRBV18,.,TRBJ2-3,ASSPRASGTDTQY
TRBV12-5,.,TRBJ1-1,ASGLVSGAF
TRBV6-5,.,TRBJ2-7,ASSSPTSRTPYEQY
TRBV4-1,.,TRBJ2-2,ASSNDRNRATGELF
TRBV5-1,.,TRBJ2-2,ASTTGGGPGELF
TRBV9,TRBD1,TRBJ1-1,ASSAGQGAHTEAF
TRBV6-5,TRBD1,TRBJ2-7,ASSYSDRGSYEQY
TRBV4-3,TRBD2,TRBJ2-7,ASSQDLPTSGYAPYEQY
TRBV25-1,.,TRBJ1-1,ASSDVGRDFEAF
TRBV19,.,TRBJ2-7,ASSHSEGVEQY
TRBV7-2,.,TRBJ1-2,ASSLATANYGYT
TRBV5-5,TRBD1,TRBJ1-4,ASREGAALEKLF
TRBV5-6,.,TRBJ2-5,ASSLDREETQY
TRBV4-3,.,TRBJ2-7,ASSQDPGVAGDEQY
TRBV5-1,TRBD1,TRBJ1-3,ASSSWGDRAGNTIY
TRBV4-3,.,TRBJ2-2,ASSQALPGELF
TRBV5-5,TRBD1,TRBJ1-1,ASSFDRANTEAF
TRBV7-9,TRBD1,TRBJ1-5,ASSLEGGHQPQH